A single T cell receptor (beta chain) is shown here with its context. Grouping used clinical history reported by participants in a survey and questionnaire. This entry belongs to a study of blood T cell repertoires in COVID-19. Whole-study context: Material from acute and convalescent COVID-19 was sourced from the United States, Italy and Spain.

The data were produced by immunoSEQ multiplex PCR, yet TCRdb's version contains in-frame clones alone and is incomplete. The sample records 240,000 or so clones, approximately 86% being singletons. CDR3 length equals 16 residues. Germline assignment: CDR1 SGHDT and CDR2 YYEEEE. J lost 7 bases, V lost 0 bases, and 11 bases had no gene match. This sequence originates from a woman between 35 and 50 years old with acute COVID-19. The rearrangement links TRBV5-6 to TRBJ1-2; 8 bases align to TRBD1. Sequencing used PBMCs or T cells enriched from blood (not recorded which). Written as DNA, the CDR3 is TGTGCCAGCAGCTTGGAGACAGGGGATGTTTCGGCTGGCTACACCTTC. Amino acid sequence: CASSLETGDVSAGYTF.